What follows is one TCR beta chain and its context. This sample is drawn from a study of CD8 T cells in Susac syndrome. Sequencing of TCR beta was undertaken in CD8+ and CD4+ T cells derived from blood. The CDR3 loop spans 15 amino acids. CDR1 MDHEN and CDR2 SYDVKM come from the germline V gene. The V and J ends lost 2 bases and 1 base, in that order; junction bases with no gene match: 4. Reverse transcription of about 0.5 to 1 ug RNA used random hexamers. Amplification of TCR beta CDR3 used immunoSEQ multiplex PCR across 54 Vbeta and 13 Jbeta. TCRdb re-derived calls from the immunoSEQ multiplex PCR reads in MiXCR, one entry per CDR3 protein. The sample consists of fewer than 150,000 distinct CDR3 sequences, around nine tenths of them appearing once.

The specimen was CD8+ T cells from PBMCs. The genes are TRBV28 and TRBJ1-1, with 7 bases that match TRBD1. The clonotype was recovered from a human donor with multiple sclerosis. CDR3 in amino acids: CASSLTGATNTEAFF. CDR3 sequence (DNA): TGTGCCAGCAGTTTAACAGGGGCGACGAACACTGAAGCTTTCTTT.